This T cell receptor (beta chain) was recorded in a study of tumor-infiltrating lymphocytes in primary liver carcinoma. This CDR3 has 14 amino acids. Per the germline V gene, CDR1 is SQVTM and CDR2 is ANQGSEA. With 5 bases clipped from V and 3 bases from J, the junction kept 9 bases outside the gene matches. This clonotype was found many times. The antigen is not known. TCR beta cDNA was prepared out of approximately 470 ng total RNA by means of a constant-region primer. Employing slightly modified ARM-PCR, three nested multiplex PCR rounds were run, and these gave rise to the TCR beta libraries. A C-beta reverse primer and TRBV1-TRBV30 forward primers served in each of the first two PCR rounds, at 10 cycles apiece. MiXCR was run by TCRdb on the multiplex PCR reads, yielding one entry per CDR3 protein. The sample records over 250,000 distinct CDR3 sequences, approximately 58% being singletons. Overall study results and limits: Tumors carried a top-250-clone fraction significantly exceeding that of blood (p = 0.039).

Germline DNA was extracted alongside blood RNA, which was obtained from unsorted whole blood. This chain connects TRBV29-1 to TRBJ2-7; 8 bases are a match to TRBD2. The sequencing input was peripheral blood. The sequence derives from a woman in her 30s with primary liver carcinoma and hepatitis B virus infection. The CDR3 DNA reads as TGCAGCGTTTGGGGCCTTAGCGGGAACTACGAGCAGTACTTC. Translation: CSVWGLSGNYEQYF.